A single sample is the source of the 27 T cell receptor beta chains below, sequenced in a study of CD8 T cells in ankylosing spondylitis. General observations from the study: A motif in TCR beta, a set of 8 or 9 highly homologous variants, appeared characteristic of ankylosing spondylitis blood.

These receptors lack a known antigen. MiXCR was run by TCRdb on the 5' RACE reads, yielding one entry per CDR3 protein. The table records 350,000 to 550,000 distinct CDR3 sequences, 20% to 30% of them present only once. Material: blood, either unsorted or a sorted T cell fraction (not recorded which). The receptor source for this set is a male donor with ankylosing spondylitis.

CDR3 nucleotides: TGTGCCAGCAGCTTAGACGGCCCGGCGTTCTTC. Residues: CASSLDGPAFF. The chain is built from TRBV7-2 and TRBJ2-1; D unclear. The CDR3 is made up of 11 amino acids. Germline V CDR1 and CDR2: SGHTA, FQGNSA. V gave up 1 base and J gave up 15 bases, with 10 bases separating them.

A note on this clonotype: The junction does not match germline at one end; this may be a read error. The rearrangement links TRBV12-5 to TRBJ2-1; D call uncertain. The CDR3 has 13 residues. Germline CDR1 reads LGHNT; CDR2 reads FRNRAP. The CDR3 spells CASGVGYSNDQFF. For the CDR3, the DNA is TGTGCTAGTGGTGTCGGGTATTCCAATGATCAGTTCTTC.

This chain uses TRBV7-2 with TRBJ2-2; 9 bases are shared with TRBD2. The germline CDR1 and CDR2 sequences are SGHTA and FQGNSA. Losses at the gene ends were 2 bases for V and 7 bases for J; bases not matched to a gene: 8. The CDR3 sequence is 16 residues long. This CDR3 is CASSLWASGNVGELFF. In nucleotides, the CDR3 is TGTGCCAGCAGCTTATGGGCTAGCGGGAATGTCGGGGAGCTGTTTTTT.

The chain recombines TRBV5-1 with TRBJ2-7, with D tentatively TRBD2 (7 bases). The CDR3 runs to 17 residues. The V end lost 0 bases, the J end lost 2 bases, and 18 bases lay between the germline ends. In germline, CDR1 is SGHRS, CDR2 YFSETQ. This CDR3 reads CASSLADGRGGTYEQYF. CDR3 nucleotide sequence: TGCGCCAGCAGCTTGGCCGATGGAAGGGGGGGAACCTACGAGCAGTACTTC.

V gene TRBV7-9 combines with J gene TRBJ2-7, with D possibly matching TRBD1 (5 bases). Germline CDR1 is SEHNR and CDR2 is FQNEAQ (reference sequence). The V and J ends lost 2 bases and 2 bases respectively, with 10 bases between them. The CDR3 consists of 14 residues. CDR3 bases: TGTGCCAGCAGCTTATCCCGGACAACCTACGAGCAGTACTTC. Translated, it gives CASSLSRTTYEQYF.

This clonotype has only a few counts. The CDR3 DNA follows: TGCGCCAGCAGCTTGGCCGAAGGGGATCGCGGCTACACCTTC. Its translation: CASSLAEGDRGYTF. V gene TRBV5-1 combines with J gene TRBJ1-2, with a possible D match to TRBD1 (5 bases). The CDR3 sequence is 14 residues long. Germline V gene data show CDR1 as SGHRS and CDR2 as YFSETQ. Trimming left V 0 bases short and J 8 bases short, with 14 bases between.

A few counts support this clonotype. This chain uses TRBV10-3 with TRBJ2-1; a possible D gene is TRBD1 (6 bases). V lost 10 bases and J 4 bases, leaving 14 bases between the germline ends. Germline CDR1 is ENHRY and CDR2 is SYGVKD. The CDR3 consists of 13 residues. The CDR3 bases are TGTGCCACGATCCGGGACAATTACAATGAGCAGTTCTTC. Its protein product is CATIRDNYNEQFF.

Only one count was recorded for this clonotype. The rearrangement uses TRBV6-5 and TRBJ2-3; TRBD2 might be the D (5 bases). Trimming removed 4 bases from V and 1 base from J, with 12 bases in between. Per germline, CDR1 MNHEY and CDR2 SVGAGI. The CDR3 is 15 amino acids. CDR3 bases: TGTGCCAGCAGTTCGGGGTCGCGGGGCACAGATACGCAGTATTTT. Encoded protein: CASSSGSRGTDTQYF.

The chain uses TRBV7-2 and TRBJ2-5, with no clear D. Germline-derived CDR1 and CDR2 are SGHTA and FQGNSA. V was clipped by 5 bases and J by 6 bases, with 10 bases between them. There are 12 residues in the CDR3. As DNA, the CDR3 is TGTGCCAGCAGCCGCCCGGCCCAGACCCAGTACTTC. Encoded protein: CASSRPAQTQYF.

The J gene is TRBJ2-5, the V gene TRBV20-1; D may be TRBD1 or TRBD2 (5 bases each). CDR1 DFQATT and CDR2 SNEGSKA come from the germline V gene (reference sequence). Trimming took off 7 bases at V and 5 bases at J, with 29 bases between the two ends. There are 17 residues in the CDR3. CDR3 protein: CSVTNWGRATGTETQYF. CDR3 in DNA: TGCAGTGTCACGAATTGGGGCAGGGCTACCGGGACGGAGACCCAGTACTTC.

The V and J genes are TRBV24-1 and TRBJ2-1; D is possibly TRBD1 or TRBD2 (5 bases each). CDR3 size: 14 residues. CDR1 KGHDR and CDR2 SFDVKD come from the germline V gene. V was shortened by 3 bases and J by 10 bases, with 15 bases between the two germline ends. This CDR3 is CATSDGDRGLEQFF. The CDR3 DNA reads TGTGCCACCAGTGATGGGGACCGAGGGCTCGAGCAGTTCTTC.

This chain links TRBV6-1 with TRBJ1-2; 12 nucleotides match TRBD1. CDR1 and CDR2 from the germline V gene are MNHNS and SASEGT. The CDR3 spans 15 residues. Unmatched junction bases numbered 10, after V lost 6 bases and J lost 8 bases. The CDR3, as DNA: TGTGCCAGCAGACGATCCGGGACAGGGGGCGGGGGCTACACCTTC. Its translation: CASRRSGTGGGGYTF.

This clonotype was seen a few times. This sequence joins TRBV5-1 and TRBJ2-5; D is ambiguous. V lost 0 bases and J lost 2, with 11 bases in between. CDR3 length: 15 amino acids. Looked up from germline, CDR1 is SGHRS and CDR2 is YFSETQ. The CDR3 DNA follows: TGCGCCAGCAGCTTGGCCTCTGATATACAAGAGACCCAGTACTTC. Its protein is CASSLASDIQETQYF.

This chain links TRBV3-1 with TRBJ1-2; possibly TRBD1 for D (5 bases). This CDR3 region has 14 residues. Germline-derived CDR1 and CDR2 are LGHDT and YNNKEL (reference sequence). V was shortened by 0 bases and J by 4 bases, with 9 bases between the two germline ends. The CDR3: CASSQEGLPYGYTF. The DNA of the CDR3 is TGTGCCAGCAGCCAAGAGGGACTGCCCTATGGCTACACCTTC.

This clonotype was counted only a few times. The J gene is TRBJ2-5, the V gene TRBV27, with a possible D match to TRBD1 (6 bases). Per germline, CDR1 MNHEY and CDR2 SMNVEV (reference sequence). Between the trimmed V and J ends, which lost 3 bases and 0 bases, there was a span of 11 bases. The CDR3 is 15 residues long. Written as DNA, the CDR3 is TGTGCCAGCAGTTTCCTCGGGACAAACCAAGAGACCCAGTACTTC. This codes for CASSFLGTNQETQYF.

This clonotype turned up a few times. The chain carries TRBV5-1 and TRBJ2-7, with 8 bases lining up with TRBD2. The CDR3 length is 17 residues. From germline, CDR1 is SGHRS and CDR2 YFSETQ. J was trimmed by 6 bases and V by 4 bases; bases with no gene match: 18. CDR3 sequence reads: CASSINIKLGTRSEQYV. As DNA, the CDR3 is TGCGCCAGCAGCATTAACATAAAATTAGGGACTAGAAGCGAGCAGTACGTC.

This chain joins TRBV5-1 and TRBJ2-6; D is unresolved. The CDR3 runs 16 residues. The germline CDR1 and CDR2 sequences are SGHRS and YFSETQ. Trimming cost V 0 bases and J 0 bases, with 7 bases left between them. The CDR3 DNA reads as TGCGCCAGCAGCTTGGGTCCCGGCTCTGGGGCCAACGTCCTGACTTTC. The encoded protein is CASSLGPGSGANVLTF.

This clonotype was detected only a few times. V usage is TRBV20-1 and J usage is TRBJ1-1, with D hard to call. The V gene's germline CDR1 is DFQATT and CDR2 SNEGSKA (reference sequence). CDR3 length: 14 amino acids. With 1 base removed from V and 3 bases from J, the gap between germline ends came to 12 bases. DNA for the CDR3: TGCAGTGCTAGAGGGTCAGTTGAGGACACTGAAGCTTTCTTT. Protein sequence: CSARGSVEDTEAFF.

The J gene is TRBJ2-5, the V gene TRBV7-2; tentatively, D is TRBD1 or TRBD2 (5 bases each). The CDR3 is made up of 16 amino acids. Germline V lookup: CDR1 SGHTA, CDR2 FQGNSA. The V end was cut by 6 bases, the J end by 1 base, with 18 bases between. The CDR3 is CASRPVGGAAQETQYF. Here the CDR3 DNA reads TGTGCCAGCAGACCCGTTGGGGGAGCGGCCCAAGAGACCCAGTACTTC.

This clonotype showed up just a few times. This sequence joins TRBV11-2 and TRBJ2-1; 9 positions agree with TRBD2. The CDR3 is made up of 18 amino acids. V shed 5 bases, J shed 7 bases, and the junction held 18 bases outside the gene matches. Germline-derived CDR1 and CDR2 are SGHAT and FQNNGV. The CDR3 nucleotides read TGTGCCAGCAGCCTCCCGTCGACTAGCGGCCCCCTTTGGAATGAGCAGTTCTTC. As protein: CASSLPSTSGPLWNEQFF.

The J gene is TRBJ2-1, the V gene TRBV12-3 or TRBV12-4; 11 positions agree with TRBD1. With V trimmed by 6 bases and J by 6 bases, 4 bases remained unmatched. CDR3 size: 14 residues. The CDR3 coding sequence is TGTGCCAGCAGGCGGACAGGGGGCTTCAATGAGCAGTTCTTC. Protein sequence: CASRRTGGFNEQFF.

The J gene is TRBJ2-7, the V gene TRBV5-5, with 10 bases identical to TRBD2. The CDR3 spans 14 residues. Trimming removed 2 bases from V and 5 bases from J; junction bases left unmatched: 4. Germline lookup yields CDR1 SGHKS and CDR2 YYEKEE (reference sequence). In DNA, the CDR3 is TGTGCCAGCAGCTTTAGCCTAGCGGGAGACGAGCAGTACGTC. Protein sequence: CASSFSLAGDEQYV.

The table lists this clonotype with a few counts. The chain employs TRBV4-2 and TRBJ1-2, with no clear D. The CDR3 length is 15 residues. CDR1 and CDR2 (germline): LGHNA, YNFKEQ. V lost 3 bases and J 2 bases, leaving 13 bases between the germline ends. The CDR3, as DNA: TGTGCCAGCAGCCAGGTTATACAGCGAAACTATGGCTACACCTTC. Translation: CASSQVIQRNYGYTF.

DNA of the CDR3: TGTGCCAGCAGTTCATGGACTTCGAGGGGGACAGATACGCAGTATTTT. Protein: CASSSWTSRGTDTQYF. The chain is built from TRBV12-3 or TRBV12-4 and TRBJ2-3, with D possibly TRBD1 on 6 matching bases. The V end lost 4 bases, the J end lost 3 bases, and 17 bases lay between the germline ends. This CDR3 is built from 16 residues.

The chain uses TRBV7-9 and TRBJ2-7; 9 positions agree with TRBD1. The CDR3 consists of 15 residues. CDR1 is SEHNR and CDR2 is FQNEAQ in the germline V gene (reference sequence). The trim removed 4 bases at V and 5 bases at J, leaving 9 bases unmatched. The CDR3 DNA follows: TGTGCCAGCAGCTCCCGGGACAGGGACCCTGACGAGCAGTACTTC. Translated: CASSSRDRDPDEQYF.

This clonotype was detected a few times. The rearrangement uses TRBV20-1 and TRBJ2-2; tentatively, D is TRBD1 (6 bases). The germline V and J ends were trimmed by 4 bases and 1 base, with 10 bases remaining between them. Germline-derived CDR1 and CDR2 are DFQATT and SNEGSKA (reference sequence). The CDR3 is made up of 14 amino acids. The DNA for the CDR3 is TGCAGTGCTACCGGGACAAAGAACACCGGGGAGCTGTTTTTT. This codes for CSATGTKNTGELFF.

The count of this clonotype is one. The chain employs TRBV30 and TRBJ1-4, with D perhaps matching TRBD1 (5 bases). There are 16 residues in the CDR3. V gave up 1 base and J gave up 8 bases, with 20 bases separating them. CDR1 is GTSNPN and CDR2 is SVGIG in the germline V gene (reference sequence). The CDR3 is CAWSGLPGAGREKLFF. DNA of the CDR3: TGTGCCTGGAGTGGCCTTCCCGGGGCCGGACGGGAAAAACTGTTTTTT.